The 14 T cell receptor beta chains presented below share a single source sample, sequenced in a study of blood T cell repertoires in COVID-19. The method was immunoSEQ multiplex PCR; TCRdb's version includes in-frame clones alone and lacks a portion of them. Here the sample spans roughly 200,000 clones, about nine tenths being singletons. The sample consisted of peripheral blood. These receptors all come from a man between 18 and 35 years old with active or convalescent COVID-19.

This chain joins TRBV3-1 (or the pseudogene TRBV3-2) and TRBJ2-3, with 9 bases lining up with TRBD2. This CDR3 contains 18 residues. Losses at the gene ends were 2 bases for V and 1 base for J; bases not matched to a gene: 10. Per the germline V gene, CDR1 is LGHDT and CDR2 is YNNKEL (reference sequence). CDR3 loop: CASSQNPGAGGRTDTQYF. CDR3 in DNA: TGTGCCAGCAGCCAAAATCCAGGAGCGGGGGGACGCACAGATACGCAGTATTTT.

This clone showed up just once. J is TRBJ1-1 and V is TRBV10-3; unclear D gene. CDR3 length equals 15 residues. Looked up from germline, CDR1 is ENHRY and CDR2 is SYGVKD. Trimming removed 2 bases from V and 4 bases from J, with 14 bases in between. The CDR3 DNA is TGTGCCATCAGTGAGGCAGCCGTATCAGGCACTGAAGCTTTCTTT. Translating gives CAISEAAVSGTEAFF.

Of note for this clone: One end of the junction does not line up with germline, which may come from a read error. V is TRBV12-5 and J is TRBJ2-7, with 9 bases fitting TRBD2. The CDR3 runs 13 residues. CDR1 LGHNT and CDR2 FRNRAP come from the germline V gene. CDR3 protein: CASGLVLASGVDF. The CDR3, as DNA: TGTGCTAGTGGTTTGGTTCTCGCTAGCGGGGTTGACTTC. Filled out from reference TRBV12-5 and TRBJ2-7, the complete variable domain reads DARVTQTPRHKVTEMGQEVTMRCQPILGHNTVFWYRQTMMQGLELLAYFRNRAPLDDSGMPKDRFSAEMPDATLATLKIQPSEPRDSAVYFCASGLVLASGVDFGPGTRLTVT.

V is TRBV30 and J is TRBJ1-5; tentative D call: TRBD1 (6 bases). V lost 2 bases and J 4 bases, leaving 9 bases between the germline ends. The CDR3 runs 13 residues. Germline CDR1 is GTSNPN and CDR2 is SVGIG (reference sequence). CDR3 residues: CAWSTTGNQPQHF. The CDR3 nucleotides read TGTGCCTGGAGTACGACAGGTAATCAGCCCCAGCATTTT.

V and J are TRBV30 and TRBJ2-5, with D possibly being TRBD2 (6 bases). From germline, CDR1 is GTSNPN and CDR2 SVGIG (reference sequence). Trimming removed 1 base from V and 1 base from J, with 13 bases in between. The CDR3 has 15 residues. CDR3 amino acids: CAWSGDAGTQETQYF. The CDR3 DNA follows: TGTGCCTGGAGTGGGGACGCGGGAACCCAAGAGACCCAGTACTTC.

The chain carries TRBV12-3 or TRBV12-4 and TRBJ2-7, with D possibly matching TRBD1 (5 bases). The CDR3 runs 13 residues. Between the trimmed V and J ends, which lost 1 base and 4 bases, there was a span of 8 bases. The CDR3 is CASSLVTGYEQYF. The CDR3 DNA follows: TGTGCCAGCAGTTTAGTTACAGGATACGAGCAGTACTTC.

In its sample, this clone was seen once. The chain links TRBV3-1 (or the pseudogene TRBV3-2) to TRBJ1-4; D gene unclear. The CDR3 is 16 residues long. V lost 3 bases, J lost 3 bases, and 14 bases lay in between. Germline assignment: CDR1 LGHDT and CDR2 YNNKEL (reference sequence). This CDR3 is CASSHWRARANEKLFF. In DNA form, the CDR3 reads TGTGCCAGCAGCCACTGGAGGGCCAGAGCTAATGAAAAACTGTTTTTT.

The rearrangement links TRBV25-1 to TRBJ2-7; TRBD2 agrees at 8 bases. This CDR3 comprises 14 residues. The trim removed 10 bases at V and 3 bases at J, leaving 11 bases unmatched. Germline values: CDR1 MGHDK, CDR2 SYGVNS. DNA for the CDR3: TGTGCCACCAGAGCAGCCAGCGGGAGCTACGAGCAGTACTTC. It codes for CATRAASGSYEQYF.

This clone is a singleton in its sample. The rearrangement joins TRBV5-4 to TRBJ1-2, with TRBD1 matching 7 bases. CDR3 size: 15 residues. CDR1 is SGHNT and CDR2 is YYREEE in the germline V gene (reference sequence). Trimming took 3 bases from V and 7 from J; bases not matched to a gene: 12. DNA for the CDR3: TGTGCCAGCAGCTCCCGGGACAGAATTTACTCTGGCTACACCTTC. Protein sequence: CASSSRDRIYSGYTF.

This rearrangement joins TRBV5-1 to TRBJ1-5; D might be TRBD1 (5 bases). Germline CDR1 is SGHRS and CDR2 is YFSETQ. V was trimmed by 0 bases and J by 3 bases, leaving 7 bases between them. This CDR3 is 14 amino acids long. The CDR3 sequence: CASSLAGPNQPQHF. DNA of the CDR3: TGCGCCAGCAGCTTGGCAGGGCCCAATCAGCCCCAGCATTTT.

This chain joins TRBV9 and TRBJ2-1; maybe TRBD2 (6 bases). V lost 4 bases to trimming and J lost 0 bases, with 14 bases between them. The CDR3 contains 16 residues. Per germline, CDR1 SGDLS and CDR2 YYNGEE. The CDR3 reads CASSTRLDGSYNEQFF. CDR3 in DNA: TGTGCCAGCAGCACCCGACTAGACGGCTCCTACAATGAGCAGTTCTTC.

V gene TRBV7-9 combines with J gene TRBJ2-5; TRBD1 matches 10 bases. The CDR3 loop spans 13 amino acids. Germline CDR1 SEHNR, CDR2 FQNEAQ (reference sequence). The junction had 3 bases not matched to a gene; V was cut back by 6 bases and J by 5 bases. The CDR3 DNA sequence: TGTGCCAGCAGTCGGACAGGGGGGGAGACCCAGTACTTC. Translation: CASSRTGGETQYF.

J is TRBJ1-6 and V is TRBV28; D ambiguous. Germline assignment: CDR1 MDHEN and CDR2 SYDVKM. V gave up 2 bases and J gave up 6 bases, with 8 bases separating them. The CDR3 has 14 amino acids. CDR3 DNA: TGTGCCAGCAGTTTAGTACTCGTTAATTCACCCCTCCACTTT. It yields the protein CASSLVLVNSPLHF.

The gene calls are TRBV10-1 and TRBJ2-7; TRBD1 matches 7 bases. Germline assignment: CDR1 WNHNN and CDR2 SYGVQD (reference sequence). Trimming at V came to 6 bases and at J to 3 bases, leaving 14 bases not matched to a gene. The CDR3 extends over 16 amino acids. In nucleotides, the CDR3 is TGCGCCAGCAGGCGAACAGGGGTGGATTGGAACTACGAGCAGTACTTC. This encodes CASRRTGVDWNYEQYF.